This T cell receptor beta chain comes out of a study of cytomegalovirus exposure and HLA in healthy donors. Germline CDR1 reads MNHNS; CDR2 reads SASEGT. The CDR3 runs to 15 residues. As regards this clone: Its matching antigen is unknown. At one end the junction does not follow the germline gene, possibly because of a read error.

Study-wide results and limits: Some TCR beta chains (roughly 150 of them) were listed as cytomegalovirus-associated.

PCR amplification relied on 60 Vbeta primers (plus 13 Jbeta primers). Assay: immunoSEQ multiplex PCR; the TCRdb copy retains only in-frame clones and omits some. The sample carries about 200,000 clones, about 86% recorded once. The gene calls are TRBV6-1 and TRBJ1-4; possibly TRBD1 for D (6 bases). Sequencing input: PBMCs. The TCR originated in a young woman in good health and CMV-seronegative. The DNA for the CDR3 is TGTGCCAGCAGTGATATGGGGGCGGCTAAAGAAAAACTGTTTTTT. Amino acids: CASSDMGAAKEKLFF.